This TCR beta chain was recorded in a study of OX40 agonist ivuxolimab in advanced cancers. For the study in its entirety: Ivuxolimab was a fully human IgG2 agonistic monoclonal antibody targeting the costimulatory receptor OX40 (CD134). Intravenous ivuxolimab was administered to patients every 2 weeks at six dose levels: 0.01, 0.1, 0.3, 1.5, 3 and 10 mg/kg. Among the 50 to 55 dose-escalation patients, about 20 had hepatocellular carcinoma, 15 or so melanoma, 9 renal cell carcinoma and 9 head and neck cancer. In the dose-escalation cohort, roughly 80% of patients were male, and the mean age was approximately 55 years, with a range of roughly 20 to 85. Patients were allowed to have had prior anti-PD-1, anti-PD-L1 or anti-CTLA-4 therapy, and around 37% of the dose-escalation patients had previously received checkpoint inhibitors. Partial responses occurred in three dose-escalation patients, of whom one had hepatocellular carcinoma and two had cutaneous melanoma. The point of sequencing TCRbeta in the periphery was to test whether ivuxolimab changed TCR sequence diversity and drove clonal T-cell expansion. The paper covers the monotherapy dose-escalation part of the phase I ivuxolimab trial, which included N ≈ 50 patients.

V was cut back by 4 bases and J by 10 bases, leaving a gap of 16 bases between them. Sequences MNHNY (CDR1) and SVGAGI (CDR2) are obtained from the germline V gene (reference sequence). There are 13 amino acids in the CDR3, from cysteine to phenylalanine inclusive. The only DNA kept is the CDR3, 39 bases in frame from the first base. Broad study findings and their caveats: At doses of 0.1 to 3.0 mg/kg, clonal expansion of both CD4+ and CD8+ T cells in blood was seen between baseline and week 6. In the 0.1-3.0 mg/kg groups, partial responders had among the lowest normalized peripheral clonal expansion, particularly in CD8+ T cells. Antigen specificity was not determined for the clonally expanded peripheral T cells. Low levels of normalized T-cell clonal expansion were also seen in some patients who did not respond. On average, CD8+ T cells showed more expanded clones than CD4+ T cells after ivuxolimab.

The trial excluded patients who had a history of autoimmune disease or who were on systemic immunosuppression. Peripheral blood for TCR sequencing was collected from all dose cohorts at baseline, on cycle 4 day 1, and on cycle 7 day 1. The samples were drawn from a first-in-human, open-label, multicenter phase I dose-escalation trial of ivuxolimab. Adults with locally advanced or metastatic head and neck squamous cell, hepatocellular, melanoma or renal cell carcinoma were enrolled in the trial. Before TCR sequencing, CD4+ T cells and CD8+ T cells from peripheral blood were sorted into separate populations. Genomic DNA was extracted from sorted cells for sequencing of the TCRbeta CDR3 region. The immunoSEQ Assay was used for sequencing of TCRbeta CDR3 regions. The source is immuneACCESS, and TCRdb retained only in-frame sequences with V and J called. Part of the clones is not carried over; for the studies checked, unresolved V genes explain less than half of this, and the remainder is unexplained. A total of some 64,000 clones appear in this sample, 84% of them only once. The ten largest make up around 10% of the sample.

Comment on this clone: Its antigen is currently not known. No clone much larger than this one lies a single base away; base qualities are absent.

The input for sequencing was CD4+ or CD8+ T cells sorted from blood, taken in a trial of the OX40 agonist ivuxolimab. The clonotype comes from an adult with an advanced solid tumor such as melanoma, head and neck, liver or kidney cancer. This sequence uses TRBV6-6 and TRBJ1-1; TRBD1 might be the D gene, on 6 matching bases. CDR3 protein: CASSSQQGGRAFF. Read as DNA, the sequence is TGTGCCAGCAGTTCACAACAGGGCGGCAGAGCTTTCTTT.